Listed here is a single T cell receptor beta chain. TCRdb fed the PCR reads into MiXCR, producing one record per CDR3 protein. The table includes about 17,000 distinct CDR3 sequences, around 43% detected once. These data come from a study of tumor-infiltrating lymphocytes in oesophageal squamous cell carcinoma. CDR3 length equals 13 residues. CDR1 is SGHVS, CDR2 FNYEAQ, per germline. The chain recombines TRBV7-6 with TRBJ2-5; perhaps TRBD1 as D (5 bases). The closer fit of TRBJ2-1 to the DNA end suggests the J call may be wrong. Material: normal esophageal tissue next to the tumor. The clonotype comes from a female donor with esophageal squamous cell carcinoma. This CDR3 is CASSRPPGRWQFF. For the CDR3, the DNA is TGTGCCAGCAGCAGACCCCCAGGGCGGTGGCAGTTCTTC.